Following are 27 T cell receptor beta chains from one sample sequenced in a study of T cell clusters in autoimmune cytopenias. TRB rearrangements were amplified by touch-down multiplex PCR with mixed TRB-A/B primers. TCRdb derives one entry per CDR3 protein from the multiplex PCR reads, leaving out DNA. There are almost 6,000 distinct CDR3 sequences in the sample, with 8.3% held by the top ten. TRB amplification used 250 ng of peripheral blood genomic DNA. The specimen was peripheral blood. These receptors all come from a human donor with an autoimmune cytopenia or autoimmune hepatitis (not recorded which).

CDR3 amino acids: CASSQGGTDIQYF. The J gene is TRBJ2-4, the V gene TRBV4-2; the TCRdb D gene call, TRBD1, has no DNA to confirm it. This CDR3 has 13 residues. CDR1 and CDR2 (germline): LGHNA, YNFKEQ.

The CDR3 here is CASSDRTRTTDTQYF. The V gene is TRBV12-3 or TRBV12-4, the J gene TRBJ2-3; TCRdb returns TRBD2, unconfirmable since there is no DNA. The length of the CDR3 is 15 residues.

This chain links TRBV7-6 with TRBJ2-5. The CDR3 is 13 amino acids. CDR1 is SGHVS, CDR2 FNYEAQ, per germline. The CDR3 reads CASSLRLQETQYF.

The rearrangement joins TRBV30 to TRBJ2-7; the TRBD2 assignment by TCRdb is unverifiable without DNA. The CDR3 runs 19 residues. Germline CDR1 reads GTSNPN; CDR2 reads SVGIG (reference sequence). The CDR3 spells CAWRHLPSGLAGDHREQYF.

The chain carries TRBV12-3 or TRBV12-4 and TRBJ2-1; the TCRdb call, TRBD2, lacks DNA for checking. The CDR3 is 14 amino acids. CDR3 region: CASSRGGSFNEQFF.

By frequency, this clonotype registers medium-sized. The chain couples TRBV15 to TRBJ2-4; TCRdb designates TRBD1, a call that cannot be tested without DNA. Looked up from germline, CDR1 is LNHNV and CDR2 is YYDKDF (reference sequence). The CDR3 is made up of 18 amino acids. The CDR3 protein is CATSAQSGTGASKNIQYF.

By frequency, this clonotype registers medium-sized. The chain's CDR3 is CASSRGGEKEKLFF. The J gene is TRBJ1-4, the V gene TRBV6-5; the D call from TCRdb, TRBD1, cannot be confirmed without DNA. Germline-derived CDR1 and CDR2 are MNHEY and SVGAGI. This CDR3 is 14 amino acids long.

This clonotype is identified as medium-sized from frequency. The gene calls are TRBV7-6 and TRBJ1-2; absent DNA, TCRdb's TRBD1 call cannot be checked. The CDR3 consists of 15 residues. Germline CDR1 reads SGHVS; CDR2 reads FNYEAQ. The CDR3 loop is CASSPRTDSNYGYTF. The whole variable domain, remainder taken from reference TRBV7-6 and TRBJ1-2, is GAGVSQSPRYKVTKRGQDVALRCDPISGHVSLYWYRQALGQGPEFLTYFNYEAQQDKSGLPNDRFSAERPEGSISTLTIQRTEQRDSAMYRCASSPRTDSNYGYTFGSGTRLTVV.

Considering frequency, this clonotype is medium-sized. The chain uses TRBV19 and TRBJ2-2; the TCRdb call, TRBD2, lacks DNA for checking. Germline CDR1 LNHDA, CDR2 SQIVND (reference sequence). The CDR3 loop spans 17 amino acids. The CDR3 protein is CASSIEGGGVVTGELFF.

By frequency, this clonotype is medium-sized (0.01 to 0.1%). The chain couples TRBV6-2 or TRBV6-3 to TRBJ2-7; TCRdb names TRBD2, which stays unverified in the absence of DNA. Germline V gene lookup returns CDR1 MNHEY and CDR2 SVGEGT. This CDR3 has 14 amino acids. This chain's CDR3 is CASSYGRLAYEQYF.

According to its frequency, this clonotype is medium-sized. The chain carries TRBV30 and TRBJ2-1; TCRdb's D gene call, TRBD1, goes unchecked for lack of DNA. The CDR3 spans 14 residues. The germline V gene has CDR1 GTSNPN and CDR2 SVGIG (reference sequence). The CDR3 protein is CAWGPWGPRGEQFF.

This clonotype ranks as medium-sized in terms of frequency. This rearrangement joins TRBV6-5 to TRBJ1-2; TCRdb calls TRBD1, which cannot be checked without DNA. The germline CDR1 and CDR2 sequences are MNHEY and SVGAGI. CDR3 length: 14 residues. The CDR3 spells CASSYGQGVGGYTF.

This clonotype is identified as medium-sized (0.01 to 0.1%) from frequency. The gene calls are TRBV27 and TRBJ2-5. CDR3 length: 13 residues. Germline-derived CDR1 and CDR2 are MNHEY and SMNVEV (reference sequence). The CDR3 region is CASSLQTQETQYF.

CDR3 in amino acids: CASSEQGGGQPQHF. The chain employs TRBV30 and TRBJ1-5. This CDR3 has 14 amino acids. Germline loops: CDR1 GTSNPN, CDR2 SVGIG (reference sequence).

The rearrangement uses TRBV7-2 and TRBJ1-5; the D call from TCRdb, TRBD1, cannot be confirmed without DNA. Germline V CDR1 and CDR2: SGHTA, FQGNSA. The CDR3 spans 15 residues. The CDR3 loop is CASSLVPGSGQPQHF.

This chain links TRBV7-2 with TRBJ2-5; there is no DNA to check the TCRdb D call of TRBD1. The CDR3 runs 15 residues. The germline V gene encodes CDR1 SGHTA and CDR2 FQGNSA. The CDR3 reads CASSLGVGAAETQYF.

V usage is TRBV6-2 or TRBV6-3 and J usage is TRBJ2-5. Germline lookup yields CDR1 MNHEY and CDR2 SVGEGT. CDR3 length equals 11 residues. CDR3 region: CASSSAETQYF.

The gene calls are TRBV20-1 and TRBJ2-5; TCRdb's assignment of TRBD1 cannot be checked, as there is no DNA. The germline CDR1 and CDR2 sequences are DFQATT and SNEGSKA (reference sequence). The CDR3 runs to 18 residues. The CDR3 sequence: CSARTEMDRGMDQETQYF.

The V gene is TRBV7-6, the J gene TRBJ2-2; the TCRdb call, TRBD1, lacks DNA for checking. The CDR3 is made up of 14 amino acids. Germline CDR1 SGHVS, CDR2 FNYEAQ. The chain's CDR3 is CASRGGPNTGELFF. Based on the CDR3 plus reference TRBV7-6 and TRBJ2-2, the full variable domain is GAGVSQSPRYKVTKRGQDVALRCDPISGHVSLYWYRQALGQGPEFLTYFNYEAQQDKSGLPNDRFSAERPEGSISTLTIQRTEQRDSAMYRCASRGGPNTGELFFGEGSRLTVL.

This chain connects TRBV27 to TRBJ1-4; checking the TCRdb D call of TRBD1 is not possible without DNA. Germline loops: CDR1 MNHEY, CDR2 SMNVEV (reference sequence). This CDR3 spans 16 amino acids. CDR3 amino acids: CASSFSPGEMGEKLFF.

V is TRBV7-9 and J is TRBJ1-4; TCRdb names TRBD1, which stays unverified in the absence of DNA. Germline V gene sequence: CDR1 SEHNR, CDR2 FQNEAQ (reference sequence). This CDR3 spans 14 amino acids. CDR3 amino acids: CASSLVRDSEKLFF.

Its frequency marks this clonotype as medium-sized. The V and J genes are TRBV6-5 and TRBJ2-7; TCRdb names TRBD2, which stays unverified in the absence of DNA. Germline V gene lookup returns CDR1 MNHEY and CDR2 SVGAGI. The CDR3 is 14 amino acids. The CDR3 spells CASSEVGQTYEQYF.

J is TRBJ2-7 and V is TRBV12-3 or TRBV12-4; TCRdb selects TRBD1, and the lack of DNA leaves this call unchecked. This CDR3 region has 13 residues. The CDR3 here is CASSPGPAYEQYF.

This clonotype is labeled large based on frequency. V usage is TRBV29-1 and J usage is TRBJ2-3; there is no DNA to check the TCRdb D call of TRBD2. The germline V gene encodes CDR1 SQVTM and CDR2 ANQGSEA. There are 12 residues in the CDR3. CDR3: CSVEVASDTQYF.

This chain connects TRBV30 to TRBJ1-1. This CDR3 has 11 amino acids. Germline CDR1 is GTSNPN and CDR2 is SVGIG (reference sequence). CDR3 residues: CAWGENAEAFF.

This chain links TRBV5-5 with TRBJ2-7; TCRdb gives TRBD1 as the D gene, but with no DNA this cannot be confirmed. Germline CDR1 is SGHKS and CDR2 is YYEKEE (reference sequence). The CDR3 loop spans 15 amino acids. The CDR3 reads CASSLAPGNSYEQYF.

Its frequency marks this clonotype as medium-sized. J is TRBJ1-5 and V is TRBV27; TCRdb gives TRBD1 as the D gene, but with no DNA this cannot be confirmed. In germline, CDR1 is MNHEY, CDR2 SMNVEV (reference sequence). This CDR3 has 15 amino acids. The chain's CDR3 is CASSLIGTRNQPQHF.